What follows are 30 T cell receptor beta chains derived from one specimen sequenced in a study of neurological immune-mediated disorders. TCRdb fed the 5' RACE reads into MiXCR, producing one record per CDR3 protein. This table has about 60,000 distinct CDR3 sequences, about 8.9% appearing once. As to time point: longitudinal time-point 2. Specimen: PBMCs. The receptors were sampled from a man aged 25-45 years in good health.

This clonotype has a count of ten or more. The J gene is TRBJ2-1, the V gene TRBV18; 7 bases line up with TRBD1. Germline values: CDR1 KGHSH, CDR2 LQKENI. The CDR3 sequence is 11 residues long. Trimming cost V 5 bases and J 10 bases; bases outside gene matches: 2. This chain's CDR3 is CASSKQGEQFF. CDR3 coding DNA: TGTGCCAGCTCAAAACAGGGGGAGCAGTTCTTC.

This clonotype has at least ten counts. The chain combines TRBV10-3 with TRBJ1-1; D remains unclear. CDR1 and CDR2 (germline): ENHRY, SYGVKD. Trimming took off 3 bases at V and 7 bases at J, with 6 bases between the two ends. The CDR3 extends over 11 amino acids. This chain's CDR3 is CAISDQLEAFF. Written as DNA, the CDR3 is TGTGCCATCAGTGATCAGCTTGAAGCTTTCTTT.

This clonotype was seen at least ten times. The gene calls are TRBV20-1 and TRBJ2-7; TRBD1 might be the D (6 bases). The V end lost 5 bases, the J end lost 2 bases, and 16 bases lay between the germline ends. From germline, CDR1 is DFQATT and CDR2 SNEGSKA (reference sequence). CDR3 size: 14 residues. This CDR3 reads CSAVDRPTTYEQYF. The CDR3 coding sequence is TGCAGTGCTGTTGACAGGCCCACAACCTACGAGCAGTACTTC.

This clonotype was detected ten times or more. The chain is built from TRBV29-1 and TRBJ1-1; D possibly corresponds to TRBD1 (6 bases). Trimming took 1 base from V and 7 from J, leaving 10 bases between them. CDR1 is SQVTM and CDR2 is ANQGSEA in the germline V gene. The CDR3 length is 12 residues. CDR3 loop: CSVEVQGFEAFF. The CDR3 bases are TGCAGCGTTGAAGTACAGGGATTTGAAGCTTTCTTT.

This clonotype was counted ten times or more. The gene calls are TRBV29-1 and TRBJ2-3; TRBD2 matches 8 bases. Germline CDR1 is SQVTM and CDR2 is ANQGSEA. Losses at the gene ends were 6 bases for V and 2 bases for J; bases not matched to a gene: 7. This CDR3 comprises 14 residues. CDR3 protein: CSVFKREPTDTQYF. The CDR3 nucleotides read TGCAGCGTGTTCAAGCGGGAGCCCACAGATACGCAGTATTTT.

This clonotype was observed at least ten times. The CDR3 loop is CASSPIQGYEQYF. The CDR3, as DNA: TGTGCCAGCAGTCCGATCCAGGGCTACGAGCAGTACTTC. The gene calls are TRBV12-3 or TRBV12-4 and TRBJ2-7, with D maybe TRBD1 (5 bases). This CDR3 has 13 amino acids. The ends were cut back, 5 bases at V and 3 bases at J, with 11 bases in the middle.

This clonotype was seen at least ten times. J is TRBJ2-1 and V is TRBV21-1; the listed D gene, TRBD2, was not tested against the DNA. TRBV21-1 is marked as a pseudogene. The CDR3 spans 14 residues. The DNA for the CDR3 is TGTGCCAGCAGCAAAGTTACGACTAGCCCCGAGCAGTTCTTC. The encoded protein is CASSKVTTSPEQFF.

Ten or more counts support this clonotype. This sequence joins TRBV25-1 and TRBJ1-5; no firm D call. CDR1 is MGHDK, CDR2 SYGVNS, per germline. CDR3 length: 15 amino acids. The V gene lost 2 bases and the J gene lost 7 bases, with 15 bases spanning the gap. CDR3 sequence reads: CASSEGLFGLQPQHF. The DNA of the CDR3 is TGTGCCAGCAGTGAAGGCTTGTTTGGTTTGCAGCCCCAGCATTTT.

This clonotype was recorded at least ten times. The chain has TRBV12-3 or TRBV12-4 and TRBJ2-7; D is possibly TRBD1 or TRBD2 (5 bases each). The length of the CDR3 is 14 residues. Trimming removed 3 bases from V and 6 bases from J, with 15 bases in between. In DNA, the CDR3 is TGTGCCAGCAGTTTCCGGGTCGGGGCGCGCGAGCAGTACTTC. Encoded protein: CASSFRVGAREQYF.

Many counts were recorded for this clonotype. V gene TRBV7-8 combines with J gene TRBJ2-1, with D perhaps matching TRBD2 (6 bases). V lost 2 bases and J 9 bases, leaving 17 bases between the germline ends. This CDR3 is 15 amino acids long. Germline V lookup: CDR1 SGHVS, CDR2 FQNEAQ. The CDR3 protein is CASSLQPGVVGEQFF. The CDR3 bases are TGTGCCAGCAGCTTACAACCGGGAGTCGTCGGTGAGCAGTTCTTC.

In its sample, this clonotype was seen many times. Written as DNA, the CDR3 is TGCAGTGCTAGGGCGGAGGGGAACTATGGCTACACCTTC. Its translation is CSARAEGNYGYTF. The rearrangement uses TRBV20-1 and TRBJ1-2; tentative D call: TRBD1 (5 bases). Deletions cut 3 bases from V and 2 bases from J, with 10 bases between. Germline CDR1 reads DFQATT; CDR2 reads SNEGSKA (reference sequence). The CDR3 consists of 13 residues.

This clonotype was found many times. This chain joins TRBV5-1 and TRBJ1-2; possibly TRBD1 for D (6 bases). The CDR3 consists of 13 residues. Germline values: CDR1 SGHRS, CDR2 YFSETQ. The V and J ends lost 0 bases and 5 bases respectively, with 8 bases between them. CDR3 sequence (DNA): TGCGCCAGCAGCTTGGGACAGGAGTATGGCTACACCTTC. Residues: CASSLGQEYGYTF.

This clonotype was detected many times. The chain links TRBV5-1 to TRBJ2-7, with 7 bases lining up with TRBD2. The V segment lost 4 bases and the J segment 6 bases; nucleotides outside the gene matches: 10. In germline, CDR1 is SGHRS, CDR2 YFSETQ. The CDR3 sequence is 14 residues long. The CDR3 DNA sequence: TGCGCCAGCAGCACCCTCGAGCTAGCGGCCGAGCAGTACTTC. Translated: CASSTLELAAEQYF.

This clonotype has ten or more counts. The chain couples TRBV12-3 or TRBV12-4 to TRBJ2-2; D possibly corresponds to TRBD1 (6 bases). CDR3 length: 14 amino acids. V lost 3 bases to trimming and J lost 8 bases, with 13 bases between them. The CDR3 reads CASSFETGSGELFF. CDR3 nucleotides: TGTGCCAGCAGTTTCGAGACAGGCTCGGGGGAGCTGTTTTTT.

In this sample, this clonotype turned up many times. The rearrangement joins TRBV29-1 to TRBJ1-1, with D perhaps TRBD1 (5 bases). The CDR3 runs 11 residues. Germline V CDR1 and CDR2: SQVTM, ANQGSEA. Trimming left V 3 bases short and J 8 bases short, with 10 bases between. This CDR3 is CSVDPGGEAFF. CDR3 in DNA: TGCAGCGTTGACCCGGGGGGGGAAGCTTTCTTT.

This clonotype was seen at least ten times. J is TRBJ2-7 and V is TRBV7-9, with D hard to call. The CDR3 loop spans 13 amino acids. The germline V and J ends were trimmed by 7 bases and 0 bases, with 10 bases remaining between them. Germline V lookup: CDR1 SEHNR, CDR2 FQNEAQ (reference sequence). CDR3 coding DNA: TGTGCCAGCACTCCGCAGAACTCCTACGAGCAGTACTTC. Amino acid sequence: CASTPQNSYEQYF.

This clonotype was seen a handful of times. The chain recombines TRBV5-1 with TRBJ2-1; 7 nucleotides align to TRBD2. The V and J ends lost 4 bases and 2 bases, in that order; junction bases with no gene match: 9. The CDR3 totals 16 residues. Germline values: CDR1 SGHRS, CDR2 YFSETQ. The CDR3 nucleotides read TGCGCCAGCAGCATTCTAGCGGATTCCACCTACAATGAGCAGTTCTTC. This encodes CASSILADSTYNEQFF.

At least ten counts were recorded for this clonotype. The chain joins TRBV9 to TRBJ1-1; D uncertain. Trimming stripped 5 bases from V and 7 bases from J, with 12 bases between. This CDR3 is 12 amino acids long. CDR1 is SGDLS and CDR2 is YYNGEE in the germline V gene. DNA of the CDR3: TGTGCCAGCAGGACCCCCGCTGGTGAAGCTTTCTTT. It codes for CASRTPAGEAFF.

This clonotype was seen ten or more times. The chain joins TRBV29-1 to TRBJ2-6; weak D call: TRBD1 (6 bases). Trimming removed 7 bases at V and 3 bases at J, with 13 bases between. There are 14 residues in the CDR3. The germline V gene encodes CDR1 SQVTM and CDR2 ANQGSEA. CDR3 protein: CSAYTGSGANVLTF. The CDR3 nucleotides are TGCAGCGCCTATACAGGGAGTGGGGCCAACGTCCTGACTTTC. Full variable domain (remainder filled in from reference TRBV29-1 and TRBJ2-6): SAVISQKPSRDICQRGTSLTIQCQVDSQVTMMFWYRQQPGQSLTLIATANQGSEATYESGFVIDKFPISRPNLTFSTLTVSNMSPEDSSIYLCSAYTGSGANVLTFGAGSRLTVL.

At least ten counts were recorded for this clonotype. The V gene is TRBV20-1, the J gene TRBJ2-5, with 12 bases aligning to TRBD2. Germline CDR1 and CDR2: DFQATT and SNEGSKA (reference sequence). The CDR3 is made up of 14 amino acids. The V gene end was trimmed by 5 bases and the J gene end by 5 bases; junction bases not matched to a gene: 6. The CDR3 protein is CSASSGRAGETQYF. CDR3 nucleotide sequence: TGCAGTGCTTCTAGCGGGAGGGCCGGGGAGACCCAGTACTTC.

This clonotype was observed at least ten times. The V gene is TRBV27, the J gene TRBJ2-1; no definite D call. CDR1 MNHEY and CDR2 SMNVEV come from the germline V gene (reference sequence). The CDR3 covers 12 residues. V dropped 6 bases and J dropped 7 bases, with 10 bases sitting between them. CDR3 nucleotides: TGTGCCAGCAGCGACCAAGGGAATGAGCAGTTCTTC. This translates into CASSDQGNEQFF.

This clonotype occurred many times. The CDR3 DNA reads as TGTGCCAGCTCACCCACAGAATATAATTCACCCCTCCACTTT. It is translated as CASSPTEYNSPLHF. The chain carries TRBV18 and TRBJ1-6, with no clear D. Germline lookup yields CDR1 KGHSH and CDR2 LQKENI. V shed 3 bases and J shed 4 bases, with 7 bases lying between them. The CDR3 sequence is 14 residues long. The full variable domain, with the rest looked up from reference TRBV18 and TRBJ1-6, is NAGVMQNPRHLVRRRGQEARLRCSPMKGHSHVYWYRQLPEEGLKFMVYLQKENIIDESGMPKERFSAEFPKEGPSILRIQQVVRGDSAAYFCASSPTEYNSPLHFGNGTRLTVT.

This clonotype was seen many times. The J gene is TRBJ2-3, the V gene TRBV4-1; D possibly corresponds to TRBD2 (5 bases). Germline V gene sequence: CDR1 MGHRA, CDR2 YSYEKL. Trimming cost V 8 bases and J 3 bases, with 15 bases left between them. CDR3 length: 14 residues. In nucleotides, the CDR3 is TGCGCCAGCTCCTACCTACGAGGGACAGATACGCAGTATTTT. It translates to CASSYLRGTDTQYF.

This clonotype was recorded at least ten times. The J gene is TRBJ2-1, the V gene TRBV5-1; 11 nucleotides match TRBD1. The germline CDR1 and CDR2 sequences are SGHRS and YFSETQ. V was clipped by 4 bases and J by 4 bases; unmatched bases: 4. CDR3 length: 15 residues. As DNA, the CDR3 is TGCGCCAGCAGCCCCGGACAGGGGGCTTACAATGAGCAGTTCTTC. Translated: CASSPGQGAYNEQFF.

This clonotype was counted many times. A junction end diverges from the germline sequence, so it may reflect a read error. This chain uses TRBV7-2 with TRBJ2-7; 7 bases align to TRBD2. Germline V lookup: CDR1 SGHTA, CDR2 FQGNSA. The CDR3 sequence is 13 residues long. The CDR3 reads CASSRMGMWLADF. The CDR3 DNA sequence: TGTGCCAGCAGCCGAATGGGAATGTGGCTAGCGGACTTC.

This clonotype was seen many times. The CDR3 nucleotides are TGCAGTGCTGGCCCGGGACAAAATGAAAAACTGTTTTTT. This encodes CSAGPGQNEKLFF. V is TRBV20-1 and J is TRBJ1-4; the D gene is possibly TRBD1 (6 bases). The CDR3 is 13 amino acids. Germline values: CDR1 DFQATT, CDR2 SNEGSKA (reference sequence). V shed 5 bases and J shed 5 bases, with 12 bases lying between them.

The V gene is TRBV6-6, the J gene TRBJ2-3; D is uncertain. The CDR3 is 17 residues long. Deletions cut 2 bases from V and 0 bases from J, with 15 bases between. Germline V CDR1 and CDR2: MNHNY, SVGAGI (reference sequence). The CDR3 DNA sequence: TGTGCCAGCAGTTACGGGATAAGACGGACCAGCACAGATACGCAGTATTTT. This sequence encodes CASSYGIRRTSTDTQYF.

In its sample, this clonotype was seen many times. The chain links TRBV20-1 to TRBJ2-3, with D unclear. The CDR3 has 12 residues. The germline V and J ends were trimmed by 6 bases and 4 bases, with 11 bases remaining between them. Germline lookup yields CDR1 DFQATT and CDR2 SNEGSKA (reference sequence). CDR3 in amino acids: CSASSSSDTQYF. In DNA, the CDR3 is TGCAGTGCATCCTCGAGTTCAGATACGCAGTATTTT.

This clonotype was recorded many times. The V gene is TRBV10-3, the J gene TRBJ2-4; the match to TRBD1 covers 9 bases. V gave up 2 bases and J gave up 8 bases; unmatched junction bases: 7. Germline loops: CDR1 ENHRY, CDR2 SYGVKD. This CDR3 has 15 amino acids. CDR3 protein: CAISEGWTGADIQYF. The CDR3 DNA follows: TGTGCCATCAGTGAGGGCTGGACAGGGGCCGACATTCAGTACTTC.

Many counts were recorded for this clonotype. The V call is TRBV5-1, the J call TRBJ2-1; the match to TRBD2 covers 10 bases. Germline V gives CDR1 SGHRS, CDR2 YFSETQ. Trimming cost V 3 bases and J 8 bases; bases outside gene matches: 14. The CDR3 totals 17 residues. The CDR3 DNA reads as TGCGCCAGCAGCTCCGGACTATCTAGCGGGAGCATCGATGAGCAGTTCTTC. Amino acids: CASSSGLSSGSIDEQFF. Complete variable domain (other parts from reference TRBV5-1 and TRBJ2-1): KAGVTQTPRYLIKTRGQQVTLSCSPISGHRSVSWYQQTPGQGLQFLFEYFSETQRNKGNFPGRFSGRQFSNSRSEMNVSTLELGDSALYLCASSSGLSSGSIDEQFFGPGTRLTVL.